A selection of T cell receptor beta chains follows, all from one sample in a study of blood T cell repertoires in COVID-19. Assay used: immunoSEQ multiplex PCR; TCRdb lists only in-frame clones, some missing. The sample lists 35,000 to 45,000 clones; about 88% were seen once. The specimen was peripheral blood. The receptors were gathered from a human donor in a cohort sampled during active COVID-19. Each CDR3 is given with its conserved first and last residue. D genes are given only for firm matches. Clone size is given for some rows only: seen once, a few or many times, or a class if the clone is expanded.

clone_size	v_call	d_call	j_call	cdr3_length	cdr3_aa	cdr3_nt
-	TRBV10-2	TRBD1	TRBJ2-4	16	CASSAGGARAKNIQYF	TGCGCCAGCAGTGCAGGGGGCGCTCGGGCCAAAAACATTCAGTACTTC
-	TRBV29-1	TRBD1	TRBJ1-1	12	CSFIWGDSEAFF	TGCAGCTTTATTTGGGGGGACAGTGAAGCTTTCTTT
-	TRBV2	-	TRBJ2-2	13	CASSEARQGELFF	TGTGCCAGCAGTGAAGCGCGGCAGGGGGAGCTGTTTTTT
few	TRBV10-1	TRBD1	TRBJ1-5	14	CASSEGQGGQPQHF	TGCGCCAGCAGTGAAGGACAGGGAGGGCAGCCCCAGCATTTT
-	TRBV6-6	-	TRBJ1-2	12	CASSYQAYGYTF	TGTGCCAGCAGTTACCAGGCCTATGGCTACACCTTC
-	TRBV7-9	TRBD2	TRBJ2-2	16	CASIQPTSENTGELFF	TGTGCCAGCATCCAACCGACTAGCGAGAACACCGGGGAGCTGTTTTTT
-	TRBV11-2	-	TRBJ2-7	15	CASSLVALGLHEQYF	TGTGCCAGCAGCTTAGTAGCCCTTGGGTTACACGAGCAGTACTTC
-	TRBV10-2	TRBD2	TRBJ2-1	16	CASSDATAGDGNEQFF	TGCGCCAGCAGTGACGCCACAGCGGGGGATGGGAATGAGCAGTTCTTC
-	TRBV6-2/TRBV6-3	TRBD1	TRBJ2-2	18	CASSRGGLGQGNAGELFF	TGTGCCAGCAGCAGAGGGGGATTGGGACAGGGGAACGCCGGGGAGCTGTTTTTT
-	TRBV19	TRBD1	TRBJ1-3	15	CASGWDRSSGNTIYF	TGTGCCAGTGGTTGGGACAGGTCCTCTGGAAACACCATATATTTT
-	TRBV30	-	TRBJ2-3	14	CAWSAGLGTDTQYF	TGTGCCTGGAGTGCCGGGTTGGGCACAGATACGCAGTATTTT
-	TRBV7-2	-	TRBJ1-1	13	CASSYREGTEAFF	TGTGCCAGCAGCTACAGGGAGGGCACTGAAGCTTTCTTT
few	TRBV29-1	-	TRBJ1-2	13	CSVEDRQGYGYTF	TGCAGCGTTGAAGATAGGCAGGGTTATGGCTACACCTTC
-	TRBV3-1/TRBV3-2	TRBD1	TRBJ2-5	12	CASTDRVETQYF	TGTGCCAGCACGGACAGGGTGGAGACCCAGTACTTC
-	TRBV19	-	TRBJ1-2	12	CASSLYEDGYTF	TGTGCCAGTAGTTTATACGAGGATGGCTACACCTTC
-	TRBV10-3	-	TRBJ1-5	13	CATQPRDKEPQHF	TGTGCCACCCAACCCCGGGACAAAGAGCCCCAGCATTTT
-	TRBV27	-	TRBJ2-5	12	CASSFKGETQYF	TGTGCCAGCAGTTTCAAGGGGGAAACCCAGTACTTC
-	TRBV27	-	TRBJ1-2	13	CASRPGLAGGYTF	TGTGCCAGCAGACCCGGGCTGGCGGGGGGCTACACCTTC
-	TRBV6-1	-	TRBJ1-5	16	CASSQGGHRVNQPQHF	TGTGCCAGCAGTCAAGGGGGACACAGGGTAAATCAGCCCCAGCATTTT
-	TRBV27	TRBD1	TRBJ2-7	15	CASSLKGQGYYEQYF	TGTGCCAGCAGTTTAAAAGGACAGGGTTATTACGAGCAGTACTTC
-	TRBV5-1	-	TRBJ2-7	16	CASSLSVGGPPYEQYF	TGCGCCAGCAGCTTGTCGGTGGGGGGACCCCCCTACGAGCAGTACTTC
-	TRBV27	TRBD2	TRBJ2-3	18	CASSLFGTSGTSTDTQYF	TGTGCCAGCAGTTTATTTGGGACTAGCGGGACCTCCACAGATACGCAGTATTTT
-	TRBV27	TRBD2	TRBJ2-1	14	CAASSGGSYNEQFF	TGTGCCGCCTCTAGCGGGGGGTCCTACAATGAGCAGTTCTTC
-	TRBV3-1/TRBV3-2	TRBD2	TRBJ2-1	19	CASSPRWTSGRSLYNEQFF	TGTGCCAGCAGCCCTCGGTGGACTAGCGGGAGGTCCCTCTACAATGAGCAGTTCTTC
-	TRBV5-6	-	TRBJ2-3	13	CASVRDFTDTQYF	TGTGCCAGCGTCCGGGACTTCACAGATACGCAGTATTTT
-	TRBV5-1	TRBD2	TRBJ2-7	15	CASSQSRDYRYEQYF	TGCGCCAGCAGCCAGTCCCGGGACTATCGATACGAGCAGTACTTC
-	TRBV12-3/TRBV12-4	TRBD1	TRBJ2-7	13	CASRPGQGYEQYF	TGTGCCAGCAGGCCGGGACAGGGCTACGAGCAGTACTTC
few	TRBV7-6	-	TRBJ1-1	11	CASSTDSQAFF	TGTGCCAGCAGCACGGACAGCCAAGCTTTCTTT
-	TRBV5-4	-	TRBJ2-3	14	CAASSAGYTDTQYF	TGTGCCGCCAGTTCGGCGGGGTACACAGATACGCAGTATTTT
-	TRBV14	TRBD1	TRBJ2-7	15	CASSKGRDSFYEQYF	TGTGCCAGCAGCAAGGGCCGGGACAGCTTCTACGAGCAGTACTTC
-	TRBV2	-	TRBJ2-3	16	CATNVYPVNRADTQYF	TGTGCCACGAATGTGTATCCGGTTAACCGCGCAGATACGCAGTATTTT
-	TRBV5-4	-	TRBJ1-2	13	CASRYRVGYGYTF	TGTGCCAGCAGGTACAGGGTGGGGTATGGCTACACCTTC
-	TRBV6-2/TRBV6-3	TRBD2	TRBJ2-5	16	CASSYLLAGAKETQYF	TGTGCCAGCAGTTACCTCCTAGCGGGGGCAAAAGAGACCCAGTACTTC
-	TRBV7-9	-	TRBJ1-3	14	CASSYTGVGNTIYF	TGTGCCAGCAGCTATACAGGAGTTGGAAACACCATATATTTT
few	TRBV7-2	TRBD1	TRBJ1-2	13	CASSVGQGYGYTF	TGTGCCAGCAGCGTGGGACAGGGATATGGCTACACCTTC
-	TRBV7-9	-	TRBJ1-1	15	CASSVRGKMNTEAFF	TGTGCCAGCAGCGTACGAGGGAAAATGAACACTGAAGCTTTCTTT
-	TRBV5-4	TRBD2	TRBJ2-2	16	CASSLVPGGGTGELFF	TGTGCCAGCAGCTTGGTCCCCGGGGGAGGGACCGGGGAGCTGTTTTTT
-	TRBV2	-	TRBJ2-3	14	CASSVEEGVDTQYF	TGTGCCAGCAGTGTAGAGGAAGGTGTAGATACGCAGTATTTT
-	TRBV5-8	-	TRBJ1-5	15	CASSPLGYSNQPQHF	TGTGCCAGCAGCCCCCTAGGTTACAGCAATCAGCCCCAGCATTTT
-	TRBV5-1	-	TRBJ2-1	16	CASSYGLPGGRDEQFF	TGCGCCAGCAGCTACGGCCTTCCGGGGGGCAGGGATGAGCAGTTCTTC
-	TRBV7-2	-	TRBJ2-2	16	CASSLASTSGTGELFF	TGTGCCAGCAGCTTAGCGTCGACGTCAGGCACCGGGGAGCTGTTTTTT
-	TRBV19	TRBD2	TRBJ2-2	16	CASSLAGPLHTGELFF	TGTGCCAGTAGCCTAGCGGGCCCCCTGCACACCGGGGAGCTGTTTTTT
-	TRBV2	TRBD1	TRBJ2-7	14	CASRLPGQSYEQYF	TGTGCCAGCAGATTACCGGGACAGAGCTACGAGCAGTACTTC
-	TRBV6-5	-	TRBJ1-2	11	CASMGERGYTF	TGTGCCAGCATGGGAGAAAGGGGCTACACCTTC